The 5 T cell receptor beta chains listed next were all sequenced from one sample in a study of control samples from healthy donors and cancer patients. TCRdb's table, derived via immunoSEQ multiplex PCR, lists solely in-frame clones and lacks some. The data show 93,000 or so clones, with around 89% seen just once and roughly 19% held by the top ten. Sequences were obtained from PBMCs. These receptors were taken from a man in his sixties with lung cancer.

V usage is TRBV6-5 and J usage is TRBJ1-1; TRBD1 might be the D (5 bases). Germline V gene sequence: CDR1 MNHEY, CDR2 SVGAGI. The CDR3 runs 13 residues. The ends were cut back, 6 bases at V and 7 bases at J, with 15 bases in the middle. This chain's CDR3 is CASSIYPGREAFF. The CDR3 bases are TGTGCCAGCAGCATCTATCCGGGACGTGAAGCTTTCTTT.

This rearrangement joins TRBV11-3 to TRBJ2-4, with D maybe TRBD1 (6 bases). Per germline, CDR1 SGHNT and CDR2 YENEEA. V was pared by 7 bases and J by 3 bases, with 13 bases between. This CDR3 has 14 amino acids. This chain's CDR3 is CASNQGIGKNIQYF. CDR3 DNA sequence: TGTGCCAGCAATCAGGGGATTGGCAAAAACATTCAGTACTTC.

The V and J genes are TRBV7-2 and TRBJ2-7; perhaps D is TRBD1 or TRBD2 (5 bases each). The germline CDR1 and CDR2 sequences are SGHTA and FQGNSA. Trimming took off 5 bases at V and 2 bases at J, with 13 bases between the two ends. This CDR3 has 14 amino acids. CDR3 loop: CASSLRDGPYEQYV. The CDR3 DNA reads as TGTGCCAGCAGCCTCCGGGACGGGCCCTACGAGCAGTACGTC.

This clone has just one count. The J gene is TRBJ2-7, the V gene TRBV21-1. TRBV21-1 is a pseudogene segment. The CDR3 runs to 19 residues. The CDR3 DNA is TGTGCCAGCAGCAAACTAAGTCCAGAACCCCGGGGCCGGCCTACGATGCAGTACGTC. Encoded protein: CASSKLSPEPRGRPTMQYV.

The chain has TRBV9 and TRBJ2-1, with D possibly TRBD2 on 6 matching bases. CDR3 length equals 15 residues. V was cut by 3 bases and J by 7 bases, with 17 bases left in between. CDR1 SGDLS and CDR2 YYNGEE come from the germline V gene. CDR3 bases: TGTGCCAGCAGCGGGGGAGGCACCTTGAGGAATGAGCAGTTCTTC. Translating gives CASSGGGTLRNEQFF.